The 27 T cell receptor beta chains in this list originate from one sample, sequenced in a study of T cell responses to AZD1222 COVID-19 vaccine. Produced via immunoSEQ multiplex PCR; TCRdb's table is partial and in-frame only. The sample holds about 160,000 clones, about 92% seen once. Source: peripheral blood, taken 28 days after the second AZD1222 dose. Receptors originate from an adult who received the AZD1222 COVID-19 vaccine.

This clone was observed once. The J gene is TRBJ2-1, the V gene TRBV19; 11 positions match TRBD2. The V gene end was trimmed by 9 bases and the J gene end by 12 bases; junction bases not matched to a gene: 13. This CDR3 has 14 amino acids. The germline CDR1 and CDR2 sequences are LNHDA and SQIVND (reference sequence). This CDR3 is CASRLAGITMTQFF. CDR3 sequence (DNA): TGTGCCAGCCGACTAGCGGGGATTACAATGACGCAGTTCTTC.

The chain is built from TRBV5-5 and TRBJ1-1; D ambiguous. Germline-derived CDR1 and CDR2 are SGHKS and YYEKEE (reference sequence). V lost 4 bases to trimming and J lost 8 bases, with 15 bases between them. The CDR3 length is 13 residues. The CDR3 here is CASSPGGDLEAFF. CDR3 sequence (DNA): TGTGCCAGCAGCCCCGGAGGAGACCTAGAAGCTTTCTTT.

The V call is TRBV2, the J call TRBJ2-5, with D unclear. Germline V CDR1 and CDR2: SNHLY, FYNNEI. V was clipped by 4 bases and J by 3 bases, with 6 bases between them. The CDR3 length is 12 residues. The CDR3 nucleotides are TGTGCCAGCAGTGGTCAGGAAGAGACCCAGTACTTC. It encodes CASSGQEETQYF.

Only a few counts were recorded for this clone. In DNA, the CDR3 is TGCAGCGTTGACCCGGGGACCCAAGAGACCCAGTACTTC. Translation gives CSVDPGTQETQYF. This chain uses TRBV29-1 with TRBJ2-5; D is perhaps TRBD1 or TRBD2 (5 bases each). CDR3 length equals 13 residues. CDR1 is SQVTM, CDR2 ANQGSEA, per germline. The ends were cut back, 3 bases at V and 1 base at J, with 9 bases in the middle. Drawing the rest from reference TRBV29-1 and TRBJ2-5, the complete variable domain is SAVISQKPSRDICQRGTSLTIQCQVDSQVTMMFWYRQQPGQSLTLIATANQGSEATYESGFVIDKFPISRPNLTFSTLTVSNMSPEDSSIYLCSVDPGTQETQYFGPGTRLLVL.

This chain uses TRBV7-9 with TRBJ1-2; tentatively, D is TRBD1 (5 bases). The length of the CDR3 is 15 residues. Trimming stripped 5 bases from V and 0 bases from J, with 13 bases between. The V gene's germline CDR1 is SEHNR and CDR2 FQNEAQ (reference sequence). Here the CDR3 DNA reads TGTGCCAGCAGCCAATGGGACCGTCCTAACTATGGCTACACCTTC. Protein product: CASSQWDRPNYGYTF.

The J gene is TRBJ2-2, the V gene TRBV13; TRBD2 agrees at 8 bases. The CDR3 loop spans 17 amino acids. V lost 5 bases, J lost 2 bases, and 10 bases stayed unmatched. Per the germline V gene, CDR1 is PRHDT and CDR2 is FYEKMQ (reference sequence). CDR3 coding DNA: TGTGCCAGCAGCCCGAGGTTGGCGGGAGGCAACACCGGGGAGCTGTTTTTT. Translated: CASSPRLAGGNTGELFF.

This sequence joins TRBV5-5 and TRBJ1-3; D uncertain. The V end lost 4 bases, the J end lost 0 bases, and 8 bases lay between the germline ends. CDR1 is SGHKS, CDR2 YYEKEE, per germline (reference sequence). The CDR3 is 14 amino acids. The DNA for the CDR3 is TGTGCCAGCAGCCAAGACCCCTCTGGAAACACCATATATTTT. Amino acids: CASSQDPSGNTIYF.

The gene calls are TRBV4-3 and TRBJ2-7, with a possible D match to TRBD1 (8 bases). Germline loops: CDR1 LGHNA, CDR2 YSLEER. There are 16 residues in the CDR3. V lost 0 bases and J lost 2, with 14 bases in between. DNA of the CDR3: TGCGCCAGCAGCCAAGAAGCGGGACAGGCCGCCTACGAGCAGTACTTC. It codes for CASSQEAGQAAYEQYF.

V and J are TRBV24-1 and TRBJ1-3; the D is unclear. The germline CDR1 and CDR2 sequences are KGHDR and SFDVKD. This CDR3 is built from 14 residues. V dropped 0 bases and J dropped 1 base, with 3 bases sitting between them. The CDR3 here is CATSDLTSGNTIYF. CDR3 in DNA: TGTGCCACCAGTGATTTGACTTCTGGAAACACCATATATTTT.

A word on this clone: Sequence at one end of the junction differs from germline and may be a read error. The gene calls are TRBV27 and TRBJ2-3, with a possible D match to TRBD2 (6 bases). CDR3 length: 16 residues. From germline, CDR1 is MNHEY and CDR2 SMNVEV (reference sequence). The CDR3 coding sequence is TGTGCCAGCAGTTTACTCCTGGGACTCCGCACTGATACGCAGTATTTT. Protein product: CASSLLLGLRTDTQYF.

This clone was counted a single time. The J gene is TRBJ1-5, the V gene TRBV30, with 7 bases lining up with TRBD1. The germline V gene encodes CDR1 GTSNPN and CDR2 SVGIG (reference sequence). J lost 7 bases, V lost 1 base, and 4 bases had no gene match. The CDR3 covers 13 residues. DNA of the CDR3: TGTGCCTGGAGTGACAGGGGTAGCCAGCCCCAGCATTTT. It yields the protein CAWSDRGSQPQHF.

The V gene is TRBV14, the J gene TRBJ1-2; no reliable D call. This CDR3 has 12 amino acids. The germline V gene encodes CDR1 SGHDN and CDR2 FVKESK. V lost 4 bases to trimming and J lost 1 base, with 4 bases between them. The CDR3: CASSPYNYGYTF. The DNA for the CDR3 is TGTGCCAGCAGCCCTTATAACTATGGCTACACCTTC.

CDR3 coding DNA: TGTGCCAGCAGCGTAGGTGATTTAAGTGACTATGGCTACACCTTC. Its translation is CASSVGDLSDYGYTF. The J gene is TRBJ1-2, the V gene TRBV9, with D uncertain. CDR3 length: 15 amino acids. Trimming left V 0 bases short and J 3 bases short, with 12 bases between. The germline CDR1 and CDR2 sequences are SGDLS and YYNGEE.

The rearrangement uses TRBV5-1 and TRBJ2-7; a possible D gene is TRBD1 (5 bases). The ends were cut back, 0 bases at V and 2 bases at J, with 12 bases in the middle. The germline V gene has CDR1 SGHRS and CDR2 YFSETQ. The CDR3 covers 15 residues. DNA of the CDR3: TGCGCCAGCAGCTTGGCCGCGGACATAACCTACGAGCAGTACTTC. Encoded protein: CASSLAADITYEQYF. The full variable domain, completed using reference TRBV5-1 and TRBJ2-7, is KAGVTQTPRYLIKTRGQQVTLSCSPISGHRSVSWYQQTPGQGLQFLFEYFSETQRNKGNFPGRFSGRQFSNSRSEMNVSTLELGDSALYLCASSLAADITYEQYFGPGTRLTVT.

The V and J genes are TRBV6-1 and TRBJ2-1, with 7 bases fitting TRBD2. CDR1 and CDR2 from the germline V gene are MNHNS and SASEGT. The CDR3 runs to 18 residues. The trim removed 4 bases at V and 4 bases at J, leaving 16 bases unmatched. CDR3 nucleotide sequence: TGTGCCAGCAGTGCGCATAGAGGATCTAGCGGAGTTTACAATGAGCAGTTCTTC. Its translation is CASSAHRGSSGVYNEQFF.

The chain's CDR3 is CASSPPTGQFEQYF. The CDR3 bases are TGTGCCAGCAGTCCACCGACGGGACAGTTCGAGCAGTACTTC. This chain connects TRBV28 to TRBJ2-7; 7 bases are a match to TRBD1. Germline trimming cut 5 bases from V and 6 bases from J; bases unmatched to any gene: 10. Germline V gives CDR1 MDHEN, CDR2 SYDVKM. This CDR3 has 14 residues. The whole variable domain, filled in from reference TRBV28 and TRBJ2-7, reads DVKVTQSSRYLVKRTGEKVFLECVQDMDHENMFWYRQDPGLGLRLIYFSYDVKMKEKGDIPEGYSVSREKKERFSLILESASTNQTSMYLCASSPPTGQFEQYFGPGTRLTVT.

V usage is TRBV30 and J usage is TRBJ2-5; 10 bases map to TRBD2. This CDR3 has 13 residues. Germline loops: CDR1 GTSNPN, CDR2 SVGIG (reference sequence). Trimming removed 3 bases from V and 5 bases from J; junction bases left unmatched: 3. The DNA for the CDR3 is TGTGCCTGGAGCGCTAGCGGGAGTGAGACCCAGTACTTC. Protein product: CAWSASGSETQYF.

This clone was observed a single time. The chain combines TRBV6-1 with TRBJ2-7, with a weak D call TRBD1 (6 bases). The CDR3 loop spans 15 amino acids. Trimming shortened V by 0 bases and J by 3 bases, and 12 bases separated the two germline ends. Germline CDR1 MNHNS, CDR2 SASEGT. The CDR3 loop reads CASSEAGTLGYEQYF. The CDR3 DNA follows: TGTGCCAGCAGTGAAGCCGGGACATTGGGCTACGAGCAGTACTTC.

The V and J genes are TRBV4-1 and TRBJ2-7; tentative D call: TRBD2 (7 bases). This CDR3 spans 14 amino acids. Germline loops: CDR1 MGHRA, CDR2 YSYEKL. V lost 1 base and J 7 bases, leaving 14 bases between the germline ends. Here the CDR3 DNA reads TGCGCCAGCAGCCAAGTTGGGGGGGCGAGGGAGCAGTACTTC. This encodes CASSQVGGAREQYF.

This chain links TRBV27 with TRBJ2-3; maybe TRBD1 (7 bases). The CDR3 sequence is 16 residues long. V was cut by 4 bases and J by 6 bases, with 20 bases left in between. Germline V gene sequence: CDR1 MNHEY, CDR2 SMNVEV (reference sequence). This CDR3 is CASSSPGGTGRDTQYF. CDR3 sequence (DNA): TGTGCCAGCAGTTCGCCAGGGGGGACTGGAAGGGATACGCAGTATTTT.

The V and J genes are TRBV3-1 (or the pseudogene TRBV3-2) and TRBJ2-1; D remains ambiguous. Germline CDR1 reads LGHDT; CDR2 reads YNNKEL (reference sequence). V lost 6 bases and J 8 bases, leaving 20 bases between the germline ends. This CDR3 contains 15 residues. The CDR3: CASSPPSPDFDEQFF. CDR3 DNA sequence: TGTGCCAGCAGTCCACCCTCGCCAGATTTTGATGAGCAGTTCTTC.

The chain carries TRBV29-1 and TRBJ2-7; 8 bases are shared with TRBD2. The CDR3 totals 12 residues. With 5 bases clipped from V and 5 bases from J, the junction kept 5 bases outside the gene matches. Germline V gene sequence: CDR1 SQVTM, CDR2 ANQGSEA. The CDR3 DNA is TGCAGCGTTCAGCGGGAGTCCCACGAGCAGTACTTC. Amino acid sequence: CSVQRESHEQYF.

The J gene is TRBJ1-3, the V gene TRBV30, with D hard to call. There are 13 residues in the CDR3. Germline V lookup: CDR1 GTSNPN, CDR2 SVGIG (reference sequence). Trimming cost V 3 bases and J 0 bases, with 6 bases left between them. The CDR3 bases are TGTGCCTGGAGGAGAGACTCTGGAAACACCATATATTTT. This codes for CAWRRDSGNTIYF.

The chain combines TRBV29-1 with TRBJ2-5, with 10 bases fitting TRBD1. The V segment lost 3 bases and the J segment 2 bases; nucleotides outside the gene matches: 12. Germline CDR1 SQVTM, CDR2 ANQGSEA. CDR3 size: 17 residues. CDR3: CSVDPVPGQGRQETQYF. The CDR3, as DNA: TGCAGCGTTGACCCCGTCCCGGGACAGGGGAGGCAAGAGACCCAGTACTTC.

The chain uses TRBV5-4 and TRBJ2-7; D remains unclear. Trimming stripped 0 bases from V and 0 bases from J, with 7 bases between. This CDR3 region has 14 residues. CDR1 SGHNT and CDR2 YYREEE come from the germline V gene (reference sequence). CDR3 protein: CASSLDDGSYEQYF. In DNA form, the CDR3 reads TGTGCCAGCAGCTTGGATGACGGCTCCTACGAGCAGTACTTC.

The chain recombines TRBV4-1 with TRBJ1-5; no firm D call. Germline assignment: CDR1 MGHRA and CDR2 YSYEKL. Trimming stripped 0 bases from V and 0 bases from J, with 9 bases between. The CDR3 consists of 16 residues. For the CDR3, the DNA is TGCGCCAGCAGCCAAGAGGACCGTGGTAGCAATCAGCCCCAGCATTTT. Translated, it gives CASSQEDRGSNQPQHF.

The rearrangement links TRBV7-2 to TRBJ1-4, with D possibly TRBD1 on 6 matching bases. Germline lookup yields CDR1 SGHTA and CDR2 FQGNSA. V was clipped by 5 bases and J by 0 bases, with 10 bases between them. The CDR3 totals 15 residues. This CDR3 is CASSTSGATNEKLFF. In DNA form, the CDR3 reads TGTGCCAGCAGCACCTCAGGGGCAACTAATGAAAAACTGTTTTTT.